The present entry profiles one T cell receptor (beta chain) with its context. What it binds is not known. The CDR3 consists of 14 residues. Germline values: CDR1 SNHLY, CDR2 FYNNEI. As for the donors, each was a healthy bone marrow donor. The data originate from a study of cytomegalovirus exposure and HLA in healthy donors. Regarding the study as a whole: A prior analysis recorded that most TCR beta V segments were productive about 87% or about 30% of the time.

Use of 60 Vbeta and 13 Jbeta primers characterized the PCR. The repertoire was sequenced with immunoSEQ multiplex PCR; TCRdb's copy has only in-frame clones and lacks some. The sample lists fewer than 100,000 clones; about 78% were seen once. The origin of this receptor is a male donor in good health and CMV-seronegative. V and J are TRBV2 and TRBJ2-5; TRBD2 matches at 7 bases. The DNA matches TRBJ2-7 better at its end, which makes the J call doubtful. The specimen was PBMCs. CDR3 sequence reads: CASSELGTIYEQYF. The CDR3 nucleotides are TGTGCCAGCAGTGAGCTGGGGACTATCTACGAGCAGTACTTC.